This T cell receptor (beta chain) was captured by sequencing in a study of cytomegalovirus exposure and HLA in healthy donors. For the study at large: For the approximately 400 genotyped donors, 75% to 90% fell within the Caucasian-associated ancestry cluster. General study results and limits: Later on, a genetic analysis was performed. It linked a missense variant in DCLRE1C with V- and J-gene trimming of TCR beta. Accurate prediction of most subjects' HLA-A and HLA-B alleles from TCR beta sequences was reported.

With V trimmed by 0 bases and J by 5 bases, 5 bases remained unmatched. CDR1 is MNHEY and CDR2 is SVGAGI in the germline V gene. The CDR3 is 16 amino acids. It was with 60 Vbeta and 13 Jbeta primers that the PCR ran. The data were produced by immunoSEQ multiplex PCR, yet TCRdb's version contains in-frame clones alone and is incomplete. In total, the table holds over 150,000 clones. In regard to this clone: Antigen: not known.

This receptor was obtained from a boy between 10 and 17 years old in good health and CMV-seronegative. What was sequenced was PBMCs. V and J are TRBV6-5 and TRBJ2-1; 9 bases agree with TRBD2. CDR3 coding DNA: TGTGCCAGCAGTTACTCCGGGACTAGCATCAACAATGAGCAGTTCTTC. This codes for CASSYSGTSINNEQFF.